The T cell receptor (beta chain) described here comes from a study of T cells in Graves' hyperthyroidism and ophthalmopathy. General study points: The majority of expanded thyroid clonotypes above 0.001 also appeared in blood. A 13 V-J model separated ophthalmopathy from stable hyperthyroidism. Ophthalmopathy got predicted by the model a median around six months before its onset.

Authors of the study amplified TCR beta CDR3 regions from RNA transcripts. A first-round RT-PCR of the TCR CDR3 used the HTBI primer set. Each CDR3 protein is one row after TCRdb ran MiXCR on the multiplex PCR reads. The table shows about 640,000 distinct CDR3 sequences, with less than 25% occurring only once. Worth noting for this clonotype: Its antigen is undetermined.

Per the germline V gene, CDR1 is LNHNV and CDR2 is YYDKDF (reference sequence). V was clipped by 0 bases and J by 4 bases, with 11 bases between them. This CDR3 is 15 amino acids long. Input material: blood. The receptor's source is a man aged 30-40 years with Graves' ophthalmopathy. V is TRBV15 and J is TRBJ2-3, with D possibly being TRBD1 (5 bases). This chain's CDR3 is CATSRDGARPDTQYF. The DNA for the CDR3 is TGTGCCACCAGCAGAGATGGGGCGCGACCAGATACGCAGTATTTT.